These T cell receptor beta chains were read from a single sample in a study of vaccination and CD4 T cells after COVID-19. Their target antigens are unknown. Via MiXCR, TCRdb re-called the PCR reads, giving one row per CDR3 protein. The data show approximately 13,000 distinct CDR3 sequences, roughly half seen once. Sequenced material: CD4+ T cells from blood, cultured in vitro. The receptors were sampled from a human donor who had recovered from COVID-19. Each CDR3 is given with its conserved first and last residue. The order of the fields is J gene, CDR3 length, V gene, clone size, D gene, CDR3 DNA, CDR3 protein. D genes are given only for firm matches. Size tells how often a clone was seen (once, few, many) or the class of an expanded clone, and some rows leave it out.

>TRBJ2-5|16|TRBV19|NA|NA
TGTGCCAGTAGTCCCGTGGGGACACCCGGGTGGGAGACCCAGTACTTC
CASSPVGTPGWETQYF
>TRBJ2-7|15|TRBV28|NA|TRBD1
TGTGCCAGCAGCGTCCGATTACAGGGGACCTACGAGCAGTACTTC
CASSVRLQGTYEQYF
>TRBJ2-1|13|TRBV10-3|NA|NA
TGTGCCATCAGTGGGGGAGACCCCCGCGAGCAGTTCTTC
CAISGGDPREQFF
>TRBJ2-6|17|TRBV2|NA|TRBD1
TGTGCCAGCATTAGTCCCGGGACAGGGGCTGGGGCCAACGTCCTGACTTTC
CASISPGTGAGANVLTF
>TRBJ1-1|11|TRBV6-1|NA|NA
TGTGCCAGCAGCGACACGGGTCCCGCTTTCTTT
CASSDTGPAFF
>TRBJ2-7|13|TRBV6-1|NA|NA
TGTGCCAGCAGTGAAGCAGGAAACTACGAGCAGTACTTC
CASSEAGNYEQYF
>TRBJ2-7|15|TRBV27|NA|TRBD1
TGTGCCAGCAGTTTAATTGTGCAGGGGGAACGGGAGCAGTACTTC
CASSLIVQGEREQYF
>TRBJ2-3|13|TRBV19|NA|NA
TGTGCCAGTAGCACAGGGTATGGAGATACGCAGTATTTT
CASSTGYGDTQYF
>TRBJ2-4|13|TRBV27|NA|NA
TGTGCCAGCAGTTCCGACGGGTACGACATTCAGTACTTC
CASSSDGYDIQYF
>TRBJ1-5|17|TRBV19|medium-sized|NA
TGTGCCAGTAGTACAGGGACCGGGTACCACAGCAATCAGCCCCAGCATTTT
CASSTGTGYHSNQPQHF
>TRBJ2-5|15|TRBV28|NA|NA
TGTGCCAGCAGCCGCCCCAGGGCCTCCCAAGAGACCCAGTACTTC
CASSRPRASQETQYF
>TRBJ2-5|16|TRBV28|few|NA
TGTGCCAGCAACCGTCGACCACAGGGAGTCACGGAGACCCAGTACTTC
CASNRRPQGVTETQYF
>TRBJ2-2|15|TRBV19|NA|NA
TGTGCCAGTAGCCCAGGGGGGACAGACACCGGGGAGCTGTTTTTT
CASSPGGTDTGELFF
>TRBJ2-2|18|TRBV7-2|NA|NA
TGTGCCAGCAGCCAGTCCGTGGGGGGGCGTCGTTGGTCCGGGGAGCTGTTTTTT
CASSQSVGGRRWSGELFF
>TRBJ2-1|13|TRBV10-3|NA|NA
TGTGCCATCAGTGACGGAACCAACAATGAGCAGTTCTTC
CAISDGTNNEQFF
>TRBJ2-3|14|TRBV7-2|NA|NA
TGTGCCAGCAGCCAACAACAGGGTATGGATACGCAGTATTTT
CASSQQQGMDTQYF
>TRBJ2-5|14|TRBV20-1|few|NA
TGCAGTGCTAGTTATACGGGCCCAGGAGAGACCCAGTACTTC
CSASYTGPGETQYF
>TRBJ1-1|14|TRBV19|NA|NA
TGTGCCAGTAGTATAGTTTGGCGGAACACTGAAGCTTTCTTT
CASSIVWRNTEAFF
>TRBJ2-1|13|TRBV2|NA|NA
TGTGCCAGCAGTCAGCTTGGGTACAATGAGCAGTTCTTC
CASSQLGYNEQFF
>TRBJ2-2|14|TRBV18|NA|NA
TGTGCCAGCTCACCACTGGGAGGCGGCGGGGAGCTGTTTTTT
CASSPLGGGGELFF
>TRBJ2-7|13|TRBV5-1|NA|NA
TGCGCCAGCTCACAGGGTGCAAATTACGAGCAGTACTTC
CASSQGANYEQYF
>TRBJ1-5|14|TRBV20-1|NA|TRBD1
TGCAGTGCCGCAGACGGACAGGGGGGTCAGCCCCAGCATTTT
CSAADGQGGQPQHF
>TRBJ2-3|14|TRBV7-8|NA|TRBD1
TGTGCCAGCAGACTAGACAGGGGGACAGATACGCAGTATTTT
CASRLDRGTDTQYF
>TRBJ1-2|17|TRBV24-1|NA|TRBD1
TGTGCCACCAGTGATTCCCCCGGGACAGGGAAACACTATGGCTACACCTTC
CATSDSPGTGKHYGYTF
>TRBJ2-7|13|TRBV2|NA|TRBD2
TGTGCCAGCACGCGGGAGTGGATAGCGGAGCAGTACTTC
CASTREWIAEQYF
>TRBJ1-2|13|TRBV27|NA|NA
TGTGCCAGCAGTTTTAGAGGGTTCTATGGCTACACCTTC
CASSFRGFYGYTF
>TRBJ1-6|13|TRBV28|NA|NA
TGTGCCAGCCGGGATCCGGATGGGTCACCCCTCCACTTT
CASRDPDGSPLHF
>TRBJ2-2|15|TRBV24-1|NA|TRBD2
TGTGCCACCAAAAGTGGCGCGGGAGACACCGGGGAGCTGTTTTTT
CATKSGAGDTGELFF
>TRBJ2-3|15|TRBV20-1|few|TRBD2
TGCAGTGCTAGCGGCGCGGGAGGCGTTTCGGATACGCAGTATTTT
CSASGAGGVSDTQYF
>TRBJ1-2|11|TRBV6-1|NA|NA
TGTGCCAGTCGAGGGACCTATGGCTACACCTTC
CASRGTYGYTF
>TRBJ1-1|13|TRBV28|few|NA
TGTGCCAGCAGTCCAATCAGGGGAACTGAAGCTTTCTTT
CASSPIRGTEAFF
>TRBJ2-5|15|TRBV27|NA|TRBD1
TGTGCCAGCAGGGCTTGGACAGGGGGCACAGAGACCCAGTACTTC
CASRAWTGGTETQYF
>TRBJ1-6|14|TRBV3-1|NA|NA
TGTGCCAGCAGCCGGGCCGGGGGTAGATCACCCCTCCACTTT
CASSRAGGRSPLHF
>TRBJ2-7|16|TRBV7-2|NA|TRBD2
TGTGCCAGCAGCGACCAGGGACTAGCGGGAAACTACGAGCAGTACTTC
CASSDQGLAGNYEQYF
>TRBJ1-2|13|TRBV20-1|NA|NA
TGCAGTGCTAGAGAGACTGCAGGGCCTGGCTACACCTTC
CSARETAGPGYTF
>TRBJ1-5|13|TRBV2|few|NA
TGTGCCAGCGGCCGGGACAACAATCAGCCCCAGCATTTT
CASGRDNNQPQHF
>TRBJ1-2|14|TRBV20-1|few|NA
TGCAGTGCTAGAGGCGGACGAGCCAACTATGGCTACACCTTC
CSARGGRANYGYTF
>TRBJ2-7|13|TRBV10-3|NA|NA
TGTGCCATCAGTGGGTACGGGACCTACGAGCAGTACTTC
CAISGYGTYEQYF
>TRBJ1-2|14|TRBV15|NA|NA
TGTGCCACCAGCAGAGAGACAGCATTTGGAGGCTACACCTTC
CATSRETAFGGYTF
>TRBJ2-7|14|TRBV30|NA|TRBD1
TGTGCCTGGAGTGCGGGACAGGGATACGACGAGCAGTACTTC
CAWSAGQGYDEQYF
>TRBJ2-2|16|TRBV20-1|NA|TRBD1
TGCAGTGCTAGAGGGTCACAGGGGCAAAACACCGGGGAGCTGTTTTTT
CSARGSQGQNTGELFF
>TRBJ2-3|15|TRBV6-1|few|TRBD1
TGTGCCAGCAGCCCCCGTCGGACAGGGGGAGATACGCAGTATTTT
CASSPRRTGGDTQYF
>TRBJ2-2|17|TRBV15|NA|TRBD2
TGTGCCACCAGCAGAGGGCTAGCGGGAGTGCAGACCGGGGAGCTGTTTTTT
CATSRGLAGVQTGELFF
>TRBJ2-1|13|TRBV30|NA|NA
TGTGCCGCCAGGACTGGGACCTACAATGAGCAGTTCTTC
CAARTGTYNEQFF
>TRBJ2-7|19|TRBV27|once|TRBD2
TGTGCCAGCAGTCCACTTGTTCCGGGACTAGCGGGAGGTACCTACGAGCAGTACTTC
CASSPLVPGLAGGTYEQYF
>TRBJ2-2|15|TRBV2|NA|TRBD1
TGTGCCAGCAGTCGGGACAGGACGAACACCGGGGAGCTGTTTTTT
CASSRDRTNTGELFF
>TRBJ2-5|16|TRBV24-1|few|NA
TGTGCCACCAGTGATGGGAGGTCCGGGCTAGCCCAGACCCAGTACTTC
CATSDGRSGLAQTQYF
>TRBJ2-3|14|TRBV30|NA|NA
TGTGCCTGGAGTCCAACCTCTAGCTCAGATACGCAGTATTTT
CAWSPTSSSDTQYF
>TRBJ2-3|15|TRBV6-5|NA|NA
TGTGCCAGCAGTTACCATGGGGGGTCGACAGATACGCAGTATTTT
CASSYHGGSTDTQYF
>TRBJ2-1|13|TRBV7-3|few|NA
TGTGCCAGCAGCTTAGTGGCAGAGGGGGAGCAGTTCTTC
CASSLVAEGEQFF
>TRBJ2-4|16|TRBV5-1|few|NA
TGCGCCAGCAGCAGTTGGGGGGATACCGCCAAAAACATTCAGTACTTC
CASSSWGDTAKNIQYF
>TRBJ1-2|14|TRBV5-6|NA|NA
TGTGCCAGCAGAGCCATACAGACGAACTATGGCTACACCTTC
CASRAIQTNYGYTF